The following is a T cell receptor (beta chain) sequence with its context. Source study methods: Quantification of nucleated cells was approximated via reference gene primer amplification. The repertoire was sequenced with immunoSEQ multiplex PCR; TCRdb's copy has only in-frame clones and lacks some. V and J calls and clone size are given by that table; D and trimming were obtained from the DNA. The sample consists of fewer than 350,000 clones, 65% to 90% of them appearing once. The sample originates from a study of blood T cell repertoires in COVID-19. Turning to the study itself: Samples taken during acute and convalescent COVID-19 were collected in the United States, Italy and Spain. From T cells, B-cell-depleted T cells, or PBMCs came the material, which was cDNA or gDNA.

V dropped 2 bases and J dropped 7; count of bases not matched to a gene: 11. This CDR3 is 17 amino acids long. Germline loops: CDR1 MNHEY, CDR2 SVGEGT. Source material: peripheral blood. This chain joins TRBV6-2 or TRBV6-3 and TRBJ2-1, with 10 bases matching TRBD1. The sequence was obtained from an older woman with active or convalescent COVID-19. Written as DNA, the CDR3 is TGTGCCAGCAGTTACAGTTTAGGGGACAGGGGTCGAAATGAGCAGTTCTTC. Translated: CASSYSLGDRGRNEQFF.